The 20 T cell receptor beta chains listed next were all sequenced from one sample in a study of T cell repertoires in cytomegalovirus infection. TCRdb analysed the reads with MiXCR anew, one entry per CDR3 protein. The sample holds about 310,000 distinct CDR3 sequences, roughly 17% seen once. Sequenced input: PBMCs. The receptors were sampled from a human donor in good health (CMV status not recorded). Some clones in this sample may be carry-over from other donors' samples.

V is TRBV5-8 and J is TRBJ2-2, with D perhaps matching TRBD1 or TRBD2 (5 bases each). CDR1 and CDR2 from the germline V gene are SGHTS and YDEGEE. The germline V and J ends were trimmed by 2 bases and 3 bases, with 17 bases remaining between them. The CDR3 contains 17 residues. CDR3 DNA: TGTGCCAGCAGCTTCCCGTTTGGGGGAGATTACACCGGGGAGCTGTTTTTT. It translates to CASSFPFGGDYTGELFF.

In this sample, this clonotype turned up many times. Written as DNA, the CDR3 is TGTGCCATCAGTGAGTCCCAGGGGAACACTGAAGCTTTCTTT. This sequence encodes CAISESQGNTEAFF. J is TRBJ1-1 and V is TRBV10-3, with a tentative D call TRBD1 (5 bases). Germline values: CDR1 ENHRY, CDR2 SYGVKD. The CDR3 is made up of 14 amino acids. Trimming stripped 0 bases from V and 1 base from J, with 6 bases between.

The chain uses TRBV28 and TRBJ2-7; D tentatively fits TRBD1 or TRBD2 (6 bases each). Trimming shortened V by 6 bases and J by 2 bases, and 17 bases separated the two germline ends. The germline CDR1 and CDR2 sequences are MDHEN and SYDVKM. This CDR3 spans 15 amino acids. The CDR3 protein is CASSTGTGSPYEQYF. CDR3 sequence (DNA): TGTGCCAGCAGCACAGGGACCGGGAGTCCCTACGAGCAGTACTTC. The whole variable domain, filled in from reference TRBV28 and TRBJ2-7, reads DVKVTQSSRYLVKRTGEKVFLECVQDMDHENMFWYRQDPGLGLRLIYFSYDVKMKEKGDIPEGYSVSREKKERFSLILESASTNQTSMYLCASSTGTGSPYEQYFGPGTRLTVT.

The gene calls are TRBV4-1 and TRBJ2-3; possible D gene TRBD2, 5 bases. The CDR3 length is 19 residues. Trimming shortened V by 2 bases and J by 2 bases, and 23 bases separated the two germline ends. The germline V gene has CDR1 MGHRA and CDR2 YSYEKL. This CDR3 is CASSQFGSWSAYYTDTQYF. The CDR3, as DNA: TGCGCCAGCAGCCAATTTGGGAGCTGGAGCGCCTATTACACAGATACGCAGTATTTT.

V is TRBV20-1 and J is TRBJ2-7; TRBD1 is a possible D gene (7 bases). Germline V gene lookup returns CDR1 DFQATT and CDR2 SNEGSKA (reference sequence). The CDR3 sequence is 12 residues long. The CDR3 region is CSRGDKLGEQYF. The CDR3, as DNA: TGCAGCAGGGGGGACAAACTAGGCGAGCAGTACTTC.

The genes are TRBV15 and TRBJ1-5; D perhaps matches TRBD1 (5 bases). The V and J ends lost 1 base and 6 bases respectively, with 13 bases between them. The CDR3 runs 15 residues. Germline CDR1 and CDR2: LNHNV and YYDKDF (reference sequence). CDR3 sequence (DNA): TGTGCCACCAGCAGAGGGGAGGCAGGGACTCAGCCCCAGCATTTT. Its protein product is CATSRGEAGTQPQHF.

V gene TRBV20-1 combines with J gene TRBJ1-2, with D perhaps TRBD1 (6 bases). The CDR3 is made up of 11 amino acids. Looked up from germline, CDR1 is DFQATT and CDR2 is SNEGSKA (reference sequence). The V end lost 6 bases, the J end lost 7 bases, and 12 bases lay between the germline ends. This CDR3 reads CSARGSGGYTF. CDR3 nucleotides: TGCAGTGCGAGGGGGTCGGGTGGCTACACCTTC.

In this sample, this clonotype turned up many times. The chain uses TRBV25-1 and TRBJ2-3, with 8 bases identical to TRBD2. V was clipped by 4 bases and J by 5 bases; unmatched bases: 5. The CDR3 runs to 14 residues. The germline gives CDR1 MGHDK, CDR2 SYGVNS. The CDR3 region has the DNA TGTGCCAGCAGTGGGGGACTAGTTGGAGATACGCAGTATTTT. Amino acids: CASSGGLVGDTQYF.

This clonotype was observed many times. The chain carries TRBV28 and TRBJ2-7; perhaps D is TRBD1 or TRBD2 (6 bases each). Germline-derived CDR1 and CDR2 are MDHEN and SYDVKM. The CDR3 has 13 amino acids. V was trimmed by 5 bases and J by 5 bases, leaving 13 bases between them. The DNA of the CDR3 is TGTGCCAGCAGTAGGGGGGACCTTGACGAGCAGTACTTC. Its translation: CASSRGDLDEQYF. The full variable domain, in which reference TRBV28 and TRBJ2-7 provide the parts outside the CDR3, is DVKVTQSSRYLVKRTGEKVFLECVQDMDHENMFWYRQDPGLGLRLIYFSYDVKMKEKGDIPEGYSVSREKKERFSLILESASTNQTSMYLCASSRGDLDEQYFGPGTRLTVT.

The chain is built from TRBV7-9 and TRBJ2-2; D not resolved. CDR1 and CDR2 from the germline V gene are SEHNR and FQNEAQ (reference sequence). Trimming took 5 bases from V and 1 from J, leaving 11 bases between them. This CDR3 is built from 15 residues. The CDR3 DNA reads TGTGCCAGCAGCCCCCTACCTATGAACACCGGGGAGCTGTTTTTT. Translation: CASSPLPMNTGELFF.

This clonotype was counted between two and nine times. The chain uses TRBV7-9 and TRBJ1-2; 7 bases fit TRBD1. Germline V gives CDR1 SEHNR, CDR2 FQNEAQ (reference sequence). The V gene end was trimmed by 5 bases and the J gene end by 5 bases; junction bases not matched to a gene: 20. The CDR3 is 18 amino acids. CDR3 protein: CASSPDPGQLPSSYGYTF. In DNA, the CDR3 is TGTGCCAGCAGCCCGGATCCGGGACAGCTACCATCCTCTTATGGCTACACCTTC.

This clonotype was recorded a few times. This rearrangement joins TRBV10-3 to TRBJ2-5; 14 bases map to TRBD2. Germline trimming cut 4 bases from V and 2 bases from J; bases unmatched to any gene: 6. The CDR3 length is 17 residues. CDR1 and CDR2 (germline): ENHRY, SYGVKD. Here the CDR3 reads CAISGLAGGPPQETQYF. CDR3 in DNA: TGTGCCATCAGTGGACTAGCGGGGGGGCCCCCACAAGAGACCCAGTACTTC.

V gene TRBV11-3 combines with J gene TRBJ2-1; tentatively, D is TRBD2 (5 bases). CDR3 length: 14 amino acids. Trimming took 7 bases from V and 0 from J, leaving 10 bases between them. Per the germline V gene, CDR1 is SGHNT and CDR2 is YENEEA. DNA for the CDR3: TGTGCCAGCACCCTCGGAGGCTCCTACAATGAGCAGTTCTTC. The encoded protein is CASTLGGSYNEQFF.

This clonotype was counted many times. The gene calls are TRBV28 and TRBJ2-7, with 7 bases fitting TRBD1. Looked up from germline, CDR1 is MDHEN and CDR2 is SYDVKM. The CDR3 is 13 residues long. J gave up 4 bases and V 4 bases, and 4 bases lay outside the gene matches. The CDR3 loop reads CASSSGQTYEQYF. The CDR3 nucleotides read TGTGCCAGCAGTTCGGGACAGACATACGAGCAGTACTTC.

V usage is TRBV6-1 and J usage is TRBJ1-3; 8 bases agree with TRBD1. CDR3 length: 16 residues. CDR1 is MNHNS and CDR2 is SASEGT in the germline V gene. After removal of 0 bases from V and 2 bases from J, the junction contained 3 bases not matched to a gene. CDR3: CASSEAQGAAGNTIYF. The CDR3 DNA reads as TGTGCCAGCAGTGAAGCCCAGGGGGCGGCTGGAAACACCATATATTTT.

V usage is TRBV12-3 or TRBV12-4 and J usage is TRBJ1-1; possible D gene TRBD1, 5 bases. The CDR3 runs 15 residues. The V end lost 3 bases, the J end lost 2 bases, and 13 bases lay between the germline ends. Here the CDR3 DNA reads TGTGCCAGCAGTTTGAGGCTGGGGCGAAACACTGAAGCTTTCTTT. As protein: CASSLRLGRNTEAFF.

This clonotype appeared many times. V is TRBV28 and J is TRBJ1-5; D is ambiguous. The CDR3 is made up of 13 amino acids. V was cut by 2 bases and J by 7 bases, with 9 bases left in between. The germline gives CDR1 MDHEN, CDR2 SYDVKM. CDR3 residues: CASSLAFLQPQHF. In nucleotides, the CDR3 is TGTGCCAGCAGTTTAGCTTTCCTACAGCCCCAGCATTTT.

This clonotype came up a few times. V usage is TRBV9 and J usage is TRBJ2-2; 9 bases agree with TRBD2. Trimming cost V 4 bases and J 7 bases; bases outside gene matches: 8. Germline CDR1 is SGDLS and CDR2 is YYNGEE. The CDR3 length is 15 residues. The CDR3 coding sequence is TGTGCCAGCAGCCCGGGGCGGGGGGGCCTCGGGGAGCTGTTTTTT. It yields the protein CASSPGRGGLGELFF.

The chain uses TRBV28 and TRBJ1-2; D perhaps matches TRBD1 (6 bases). Trimming stripped 2 bases from V and 3 bases from J, with 13 bases between. The CDR3 contains 15 residues. The germline V gene has CDR1 MDHEN and CDR2 SYDVKM. This chain's CDR3 is CASSLDGGFHYGYTF. The CDR3 DNA reads as TGTGCCAGCAGTTTAGATGGGGGCTTTCACTATGGCTACACCTTC.

This clonotype was seen at least ten times. This rearrangement joins TRBV4-3 to TRBJ2-5; TRBD2 might be the D (5 bases). This CDR3 comprises 15 residues. With 0 bases removed from V and 5 bases from J, the gap between germline ends came to 13 bases. Per germline, CDR1 LGHNA and CDR2 YSLEER. The CDR3 coding sequence is TGCGCCAGCAGCCAAGACTGGGGAGAGAGGGAGACCCAGTACTTC. The encoded protein is CASSQDWGERETQYF.